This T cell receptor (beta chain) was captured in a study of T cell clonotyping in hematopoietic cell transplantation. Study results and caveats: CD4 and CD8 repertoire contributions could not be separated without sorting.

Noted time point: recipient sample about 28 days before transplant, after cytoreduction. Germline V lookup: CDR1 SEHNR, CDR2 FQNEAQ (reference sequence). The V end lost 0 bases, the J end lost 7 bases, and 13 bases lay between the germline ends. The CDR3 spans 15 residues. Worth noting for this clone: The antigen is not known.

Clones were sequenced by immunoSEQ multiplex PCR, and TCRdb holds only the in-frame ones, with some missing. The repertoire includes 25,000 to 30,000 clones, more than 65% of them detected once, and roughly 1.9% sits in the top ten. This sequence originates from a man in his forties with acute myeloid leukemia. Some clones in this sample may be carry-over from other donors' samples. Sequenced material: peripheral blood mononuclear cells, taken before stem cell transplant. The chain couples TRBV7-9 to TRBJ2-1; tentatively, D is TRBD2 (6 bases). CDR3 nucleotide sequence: TGTGCCAGCAGCTTAGCGCGAGTAGGAGGGAATGAGCAGTTCTTC. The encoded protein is CASSLARVGGNEQFF. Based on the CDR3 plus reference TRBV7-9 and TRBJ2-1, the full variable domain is DTGVSQNPRHKITKRGQNVTFRCDPISEHNRLYWYRQTLGQGPEFLTYFQNEAQLEKSRLLSDRFSAERPKGSFSTLEIQRTEQGDSAMYLCASSLARVGGNEQFFGPGTRLTVL.